The 27 T cell receptor beta chains reported below all come from one sample, sequenced in a study of cytomegalovirus exposure and HLA in healthy donors. With 60 Vbeta and 13 Jbeta primers, the PCR was carried out. Profiled with immunoSEQ multiplex PCR; TCRdb holds only in-frame clones, not every one. Of over 150,000 clones listed, approximately 77% are singletons. The sample was PBMCs. The origin of the receptors is a man aged 30-40 years in good health and CMV-seropositive.

The gene calls are TRBV9 and TRBJ2-5, with TRBD2 matching 9 bases. Germline CDR1 is SGDLS and CDR2 is YYNGEE. Trimming took 4 bases from V and 0 from J; bases not matched to a gene: 7. This CDR3 is 16 amino acids long. The CDR3 region has the DNA TGTGCCAGCAGCCCCCGGCTAGCGGGGAACCAAGAGACCCAGTACTTC. Its translation is CASSPRLAGNQETQYF.

The chain carries TRBV5-1 and TRBJ2-3; 11 bases align to TRBD1. The V gene end was trimmed by 7 bases and the J gene end by 5 bases; junction bases not matched to a gene: 12. Germline V lookup: CDR1 SGHRS, CDR2 YFSETQ. The CDR3 is made up of 16 amino acids. CDR3 nucleotide sequence: TGCGCCAGCGCAAGAGGCCCGGGACAGGGGGGAGATACGCAGTATTTT. This translates into CASARGPGQGGDTQYF.

Remarks on this clone: Different DNA sequences within this sample yield the same CDR3. The rearrangement uses TRBV14 and TRBJ2-7; D might be TRBD1 (5 bases). Germline loops: CDR1 SGHDN, CDR2 FVKESK. The CDR3 totals 13 residues. With 0 bases removed from V and 3 bases from J, the gap between germline ends came to 6 bases. In nucleotides, the CDR3 is TGTGCCAGCAGCCAAGATAGGGGCTACGAGCAGTACTTC. Translation: CASSQDRGYEQYF.

CDR3 amino acids: CASSFRTASSGANVLTF. CDR3 DNA: TGCGCCAGCAGCTTCAGGACAGCTAGCTCTGGGGCCAACGTCCTGACTTTC. The chain recombines TRBV5-1 with TRBJ2-6; perhaps TRBD1 as D (6 bases). Trimming took 2 bases from V and 0 from J, leaving 12 bases between them. The length of the CDR3 is 17 residues. CDR1 SGHRS and CDR2 YFSETQ come from the germline V gene. Looking up the rest from reference TRBV5-1 and TRBJ2-6 gives the full variable domain: KAGVTQTPRYLIKTRGQQVTLSCSPISGHRSVSWYQQTPGQGLQFLFEYFSETQRNKGNFPGRFSGRQFSNSRSEMNVSTLELGDSALYLCASSFRTASSGANVLTFGAGSRLTVL.

J is TRBJ2-7 and V is TRBV28; possibly TRBD1 for D (5 bases). The CDR3 contains 16 residues. V was pared by 2 bases and J by 0 bases, with 14 bases between. From germline, CDR1 is MDHEN and CDR2 SYDVKM. In DNA form, the CDR3 reads TGTGCCAGCAGTTTAGGTGGGGCCCCCCTCTCCTACGAGCAGTACTTC. It codes for CASSLGGAPLSYEQYF.

The chain combines TRBV5-1 with TRBJ2-7, with TRBD1 as a possible D gene (6 bases). Trimming took 6 bases from V and 3 from J, leaving 10 bases between them. CDR3 length: 12 amino acids. Germline assignment: CDR1 SGHRS and CDR2 YFSETQ. The CDR3 DNA sequence: TGCGCCAGCAAGGCAGGGGTCTACGAGCAGTACTTC. It yields the protein CASKAGVYEQYF. The entire variable domain, with the rest obtained from reference TRBV5-1 and TRBJ2-7, is as follows: KAGVTQTPRYLIKTRGQQVTLSCSPISGHRSVSWYQQTPGQGLQFLFEYFSETQRNKGNFPGRFSGRQFSNSRSEMNVSTLELGDSALYLCASKAGVYEQYFGPGTRLTVT.

This clone was observed a few times. The V gene is TRBV4-3, the J gene TRBJ2-2, with D perhaps matching TRBD1 (5 bases). The CDR3 runs to 15 residues. V dropped 0 bases and J dropped 5 bases, with 10 bases sitting between them. Germline V gene data show CDR1 as LGHNA and CDR2 as YSLEER. CDR3 in DNA: TGCGCCAGCAGCCAAGAAGGGGTGTGGACCGGGGAGCTGTTTTTT. It encodes CASSQEGVWTGELFF.

V gene TRBV7-2 combines with J gene TRBJ2-7, with 10 bases identical to TRBD2. The CDR3 spans 13 residues. The V segment lost 6 bases and the J segment 5 bases; nucleotides outside the gene matches: 4. The germline V gene encodes CDR1 SGHTA and CDR2 FQGNSA. CDR3 in amino acids: CASRLAGSDEQYF. CDR3 DNA: TGTGCCAGCAGACTAGCGGGGTCAGACGAGCAGTACTTC.

The V and J genes are TRBV5-4 and TRBJ2-3; TRBD1 matches at 7 bases. Germline CDR1 and CDR2: SGHNT and YYREEE (reference sequence). J was trimmed by 4 bases and V by 3 bases; bases with no gene match: 2. There are 13 residues in the CDR3. CDR3 sequence reads: CASSWGTADTQYF. In nucleotides, the CDR3 is TGTGCCAGCAGCTGGGGGACAGCAGATACGCAGTATTTT.

The V and J genes are TRBV6-1 and TRBJ1-1; possibly TRBD1 for D (5 bases). The length of the CDR3 is 15 residues. Trimming left V 1 base short and J 5 bases short, with 14 bases between. Germline V gives CDR1 MNHNS, CDR2 SASEGT. The CDR3 spells CASSEGGAGWTEAFF. In DNA, the CDR3 is TGTGCCAGCAGTGAAGGCGGGGCAGGGTGGACTGAAGCTTTCTTT.

The V gene is TRBV29-1, the J gene TRBJ2-1; 9 bases map to TRBD1. This CDR3 contains 13 residues. Looked up from germline, CDR1 is SQVTM and CDR2 is ANQGSEA. V dropped 5 bases and J dropped 6; count of bases not matched to a gene: 5. The CDR3 loop reads CSVLGTGFNEQFF. CDR3 bases: TGCAGCGTTCTCGGGACAGGGTTCAATGAGCAGTTCTTC.

V and J are TRBV6-1 and TRBJ2-7; 7 nucleotides agree with TRBD1. CDR3 length equals 13 residues. V was pared by 5 bases and J by 6 bases, with 7 bases of the junction left unmatched. Germline V lookup: CDR1 MNHNS, CDR2 SASEGT. For the CDR3, the DNA is TGTGCCAGCAGTCAAAGGGGGCTCTTCGAGCAGTACTTC. It encodes CASSQRGLFEQYF.

The V gene is TRBV27, the J gene TRBJ1-1, with D perhaps TRBD1 (6 bases). Germline V lookup: CDR1 MNHEY, CDR2 SMNVEV (reference sequence). The CDR3 is 15 residues long. V dropped 6 bases and J dropped 11 bases, with 25 bases sitting between them. CDR3 sequence (DNA): TGTGCCAGCAGCGACATGGTTACGGGACACTTGGGGGCTTTCTTT. This sequence encodes CASSDMVTGHLGAFF.

The CDR3 loop reads CASSELAQANTEAFF. The CDR3 DNA follows: TGTGCCAGCAGTGAATTGGCGCAGGCGAACACTGAAGCTTTCTTT. This rearrangement joins TRBV2 to TRBJ1-1; D remains unclear. Trimming left V 2 bases short and J 1 base short, with 11 bases between. Germline CDR1 and CDR2: SNHLY and FYNNEI. CDR3 size: 15 residues.

A single count supports this clone. V and J are TRBV10-3 and TRBJ1-2; weak D call: TRBD1 (6 bases). The CDR3 spans 14 residues. The ends were cut back, 9 bases at V and 5 bases at J, with 19 bases in the middle. Germline-derived CDR1 and CDR2 are ENHRY and SYGVKD. CDR3: CAIGGSSSFYGYTF. CDR3 DNA: TGTGCCATTGGGGGCAGCTCTTCGTTTTATGGCTACACCTTC.

V is TRBV11-2 and J is TRBJ1-5; TRBD1 is a possible D gene (5 bases). This CDR3 spans 16 amino acids. Germline V gene lookup returns CDR1 SGHAT and CDR2 FQNNGV. Trimming removed 0 bases from V and 3 bases from J, with 12 bases in between. Written as DNA, the CDR3 is TGTGCCAGCAGCTTAGATCTGGGGGGTACCAATCAGCCCCAGCATTTT. Its translation is CASSLDLGGTNQPQHF. The variable domain in full, with the rest retrieved from reference TRBV11-2 and TRBJ1-5, is EAGVAQSPRYKIIEKRQSVAFWCNPISGHATLYWYQQILGQGPKLLIQFQNNGVVDDSQLPKDRFSAERLKGVDSTLKIQPAKLEDSAVYLCASSLDLGGTNQPQHFGDGTRLSIL.

The V call is TRBV7-2, the J call TRBJ2-7; TRBD1 matches 9 bases. The CDR3 runs 14 residues. Germline CDR1 SGHTA, CDR2 FQGNSA. V shed 4 bases, J shed 5 bases, and the junction held 6 bases outside the gene matches. The CDR3 DNA is TGTGCCAGCAGCTCACAGGGGGCGCGGAACGAGCAGTACTTC. It yields the protein CASSSQGARNEQYF.

The rearrangement links TRBV30 to TRBJ2-5; D unresolved. The CDR3 sequence is 13 residues long. Germline assignment: CDR1 GTSNPN and CDR2 SVGIG (reference sequence). V shed 2 bases and J shed 5 bases, with 12 bases lying between them. This chain's CDR3 is CAWSLDVAETQYF. In DNA form, the CDR3 reads TGTGCCTGGAGTCTAGACGTCGCGGAGACCCAGTACTTC.

The rearrangement joins TRBV12-5 to TRBJ1-5, with TRBD1 matching 11 bases. The ends lost 1 base at V and 5 bases at J; junction bases unmatched: 4. CDR3 length: 16 amino acids. The germline V gene has CDR1 LGHNT and CDR2 FRNRAP. The CDR3 DNA sequence: TGTGCTAGTGGTTTGGGTGGGACAGGGGGTGATCAGCCCCAGCATTTT. Translating it yields CASGLGGTGGDQPQHF.

This clone was picked up a small number of times. The chain recombines TRBV9 with TRBJ1-1; 10 bases are shared with TRBD1. Losses at the gene ends were 2 bases for V and 4 bases for J; bases not matched to a gene: 5. The germline V gene encodes CDR1 SGDLS and CDR2 YYNGEE. The CDR3 covers 15 residues. CDR3 in amino acids: CASSVGDRGGTEAFF. The CDR3 nucleotides are TGTGCCAGCAGCGTGGGGGACAGGGGTGGCACTGAAGCTTTCTTT.

The chain carries TRBV5-1 and TRBJ2-5; D gene unclear. The J call may not be correct, given that the DNA end is closer to TRBJ2-7. The length of the CDR3 is 13 residues. CDR1 and CDR2 (germline): SGHRS, YFSETQ. The CDR3 sequence: CASSPPEAGEQYF. Here the CDR3 DNA reads TGCGCCAGCAGCCCACCTGAGGCCGGCGAGCAGTACTTC.

The chain carries TRBV27 and TRBJ1-5; TRBD1 matches 7 bases. Germline V gene lookup returns CDR1 MNHEY and CDR2 SMNVEV (reference sequence). The CDR3 contains 13 residues. With 5 bases clipped from V and 8 bases from J, the junction kept 6 bases outside the gene matches. The CDR3 spells CASSVTGIEPQHF. The DNA for the CDR3 is TGTGCCAGCAGTGTGACAGGGATCGAGCCCCAGCATTTT.

In DNA form, the CDR3 reads TGTGCCAGCTCACCATACACAGGGGAAAACAATCAGCCCCAGCATTTT. It codes for CASSPYTGENNQPQHF. This chain connects TRBV18 to TRBJ1-5, with 7 bases matching TRBD1. Germline CDR1 reads KGHSH; CDR2 reads LQKENI. This CDR3 contains 16 residues. V trimming: 2 bases; J trimming: 3 bases; junction bases outside the gene matches: 7.

V usage is TRBV5-1 and J usage is TRBJ2-7; 7 bases fit TRBD2. Germline V CDR1 and CDR2: SGHRS, YFSETQ. CDR3 length: 14 residues. Unmatched junction bases numbered 4, after V lost 0 bases and J lost 4 bases. For the CDR3, the DNA is TGCGCCAGCAGCTTGGAACGGGGGGAATACGAGCAGTACTTC. This gives the protein CASSLERGEYEQYF.

This clone was seen more than once but under ten times. The chain combines TRBV10-3 with TRBJ1-1; the D is unclear. The V and J ends lost 0 bases and 0 bases respectively, with 8 bases between them. CDR3 length: 15 amino acids. The germline V gene has CDR1 ENHRY and CDR2 SYGVKD. Here the CDR3 reads CAISESSRLNTEAFF. The CDR3 DNA follows: TGTGCCATCAGTGAGTCGAGCAGGTTGAACACTGAAGCTTTCTTT.

This clone was picked up a small number of times. The chain carries TRBV5-4 and TRBJ2-7, with 9 bases lining up with TRBD1. The germline V gene encodes CDR1 SGHNT and CDR2 YYREEE (reference sequence). J was trimmed by 3 bases and V by 1 base; bases with no gene match: 5. This CDR3 is 15 amino acids long. CDR3: CASSLSGQGYYEQYF. CDR3 DNA: TGTGCCAGCAGCTTGTCTGGACAGGGGTACTACGAGCAGTACTTC.

This chain uses TRBV6-5 with TRBJ1-2; D might be TRBD1 (6 bases). With 6 bases removed from V and 6 bases from J, the gap between germline ends came to 20 bases. CDR3 size: 15 residues. The germline CDR1 and CDR2 sequences are MNHEY and SVGAGI. DNA of the CDR3: TGTGCCAGCAGCTCCCCCGGAAAGGGGGATGATGGCTACACCTTC. This encodes CASSSPGKGDDGYTF.